The 13 T cell receptor beta chains below all came from one sample that was sequenced in a study of identical twins. In TCRdb, the 5' RACE reads were re-called with MiXCR into one record per CDR3 protein. The data contain about 530,000 distinct CDR3 sequences, roughly 15% of them singletons. The sample also formed part of further work on yellow fever vaccine responses in identical twins.

Specimen: CD4+ T cells sorted from blood. These receptor sequences come from a woman aged 18 to 35 in good health.

The J gene is TRBJ2-1, the V gene TRBV6-6; possible D gene TRBD2, 6 bases. The ends were cut back, 2 bases at V and 10 bases at J, with 12 bases in the middle. Looked up from germline, CDR1 is MNHNY and CDR2 is SVGAGI (reference sequence). The CDR3 has 13 amino acids. CDR3 in DNA: TGTGCCAGCAGTTACGTTAGGCGGGACGAGCAGTTCTTC. Protein product: CASSYVRRDEQFF.

The rearrangement joins TRBV6-5 to TRBJ1-5; 9 nucleotides match TRBD1. The germline gives CDR1 MNHEY, CDR2 SVGAGI. Trimming removed 5 bases from V and 5 bases from J; junction bases left unmatched: 7. This CDR3 has 15 residues. CDR3 in amino acids: CASSHLTGGDQPQHF. CDR3 in DNA: TGTGCCAGCAGTCACCTGACAGGGGGGGATCAGCCCCAGCATTTT.

This clonotype was seen a handful of times. The chain carries TRBV18 and TRBJ2-7, with 9 bases lining up with TRBD2. After removal of 7 bases from V and 4 bases from J, the junction contained 5 bases not matched to a gene. The CDR3 spans 13 residues. Germline assignment: CDR1 KGHSH and CDR2 LQKENI. The CDR3 spells CASLPGLAYEQYF. The CDR3 DNA follows: TGTGCCAGCTTGCCGGGACTAGCATACGAGCAGTACTTC.

The chain is built from TRBV6-1 and TRBJ2-1, with D unclear. Trimming left V 6 bases short and J 3 bases short, with 12 bases between. Germline CDR1 and CDR2: MNHNS and SASEGT. This CDR3 region has 14 residues. CDR3 DNA sequence: TGTGCCAGCAGGCTCGGGCACAACTACAATGAGCAGTTCTTC. Translation gives CASRLGHNYNEQFF.

This clonotype was counted only a few times. The V gene is TRBV3-1, the J gene TRBJ1-1; no reliable D call. This CDR3 comprises 12 residues. Trimming took 2 bases from V and 4 from J, leaving 5 bases between them. Germline loops: CDR1 LGHDT, CDR2 YNNKEL (reference sequence). The CDR3 coding sequence is TGTGCCAGCAGCCAACTGGCCACTGAAGCTTTCTTT. Its protein is CASSQLATEAFF.

The chain joins TRBV29-1 to TRBJ1-2; the D gene is possibly TRBD1 (6 bases). V was clipped by 3 bases and J by 6 bases, with 8 bases between them. CDR3 length: 11 residues. CDR1 is SQVTM, CDR2 ANQGSEA, per germline. CDR3 DNA sequence: TGCAGCGTTGAGGCAGGGGATGGCTACACCTTC. Translation: CSVEAGDGYTF.

The rearrangement links TRBV29-1 to TRBJ1-2; 12 nucleotides agree with TRBD1. Germline CDR1 SQVTM, CDR2 ANQGSEA. With 4 bases clipped from V and 7 bases from J, the junction kept 10 bases outside the gene matches. This CDR3 is 15 amino acids long. As DNA, the CDR3 is TGCAGCGTTGCCTCCGGGACAGGGGGCGGGCCTGGCTACACCTTC. Translated, it gives CSVASGTGGGPGYTF.

J is TRBJ2-1 and V is TRBV15, with 15 positions matching TRBD2. The V segment lost 8 bases and the J segment 4 bases; nucleotides outside the gene matches: 3. The CDR3 spans 15 residues. Looked up from germline, CDR1 is LNHNV and CDR2 is YYDKDF (reference sequence). The CDR3 spells CATGLAGGFYNEQFF. The CDR3 DNA is TGTGCCACCGGACTAGCGGGAGGGTTTTACAATGAGCAGTTCTTC.

This clonotype has only a few counts. The gene calls are TRBV2 and TRBJ2-7; 11 bases match TRBD2. The CDR3 has 15 residues. Trimming cost V 4 bases and J 3 bases; bases outside gene matches: 5. CDR1 is SNHLY, CDR2 FYNNEI, per germline. DNA for the CDR3: TGTGCCAGCAGTGGAACTAGCGGGGGTATCTACGAGCAGTACGTC. Translation gives CASSGTSGGIYEQYV.

The chain has TRBV20-1 and TRBJ1-2; D is possibly TRBD1 (5 bases). Looked up from germline, CDR1 is DFQATT and CDR2 is SNEGSKA (reference sequence). V was trimmed by 6 bases and J by 6 bases, leaving 11 bases between them. The CDR3 covers 11 residues. The chain's CDR3 is CSAWGGDGYTF. CDR3 DNA sequence: TGCAGTGCCTGGGGGGGAGATGGCTACACCTTC.

In DNA form, the CDR3 reads TGTGCCACCAGTCGAGTTGGGGACACTAGCTCCTACGAGCAGTACGTC. This encodes CATSRVGDTSSYEQYV. The chain carries TRBV24-1 and TRBJ2-7, with TRBD1 as a possible D gene (6 bases). The CDR3 runs to 16 residues. Trimming shortened V by 6 bases and J by 0 bases, and 17 bases separated the two germline ends. Germline loops: CDR1 KGHDR, CDR2 SFDVKD.

The chain couples TRBV7-2 to TRBJ2-2; no firm D call. The CDR3 spans 15 residues. The V gene's germline CDR1 is SGHTA and CDR2 FQGNSA. V lost 1 base to trimming and J lost 5 bases, with 11 bases between them. Here the CDR3 DNA reads TGTGCCAGCAGCTTAGGGCAGTCGAGGACCGGGGAGCTGTTTTTT. It encodes CASSLGQSRTGELFF.

The gene calls are TRBV10-3 and TRBJ2-7; D is unresolved. Germline V gives CDR1 ENHRY, CDR2 SYGVKD. The CDR3 is made up of 13 amino acids. Trimming left V 4 bases short and J 1 base short, with 8 bases between. The CDR3 sequence is CAISGRESYEQYF. In nucleotides, the CDR3 is TGTGCCATCAGTGGGCGCGAGTCCTACGAGCAGTACTTC.